This T cell receptor (beta chain) is drawn from a study of type 1 and type 2 diabetes patients. In the study overall: Magnetic bead positive selection isolated CD4+ or CD8+ T cells from PBMCs. The whole study generated approximately 20 million paired-end reads.

Germline assignment: CDR1 SNHLY and CDR2 FYNNEI. The CDR3 length is 14 residues. Note on this clonotype: A junction end diverges from the germline sequence, so it may reflect a read error.

PCR was run on genomic DNA. The TCR beta CDR3 region was amplified using 30 forward and 13 reverse primers. TCRdb passed the multiplex PCR reads through MiXCR, listing each CDR3 protein once. The sample consists of about 290,000 distinct CDR3 sequences, 47% of them appearing once. Sequencing was carried out using peripheral blood mononuclear cells (PBMCs). The chain recombines TRBV2 with TRBJ1-1; no definite D call. This TCR was recovered from a man aged 18 to 30 with type 2 diabetes. This chain's CDR3 is CVSSEFPADTEAFF. The CDR3 nucleotides read TGTGTCAGCAGTGAGTTCCCGGCGGACACTGAAGCTTTCTTT.